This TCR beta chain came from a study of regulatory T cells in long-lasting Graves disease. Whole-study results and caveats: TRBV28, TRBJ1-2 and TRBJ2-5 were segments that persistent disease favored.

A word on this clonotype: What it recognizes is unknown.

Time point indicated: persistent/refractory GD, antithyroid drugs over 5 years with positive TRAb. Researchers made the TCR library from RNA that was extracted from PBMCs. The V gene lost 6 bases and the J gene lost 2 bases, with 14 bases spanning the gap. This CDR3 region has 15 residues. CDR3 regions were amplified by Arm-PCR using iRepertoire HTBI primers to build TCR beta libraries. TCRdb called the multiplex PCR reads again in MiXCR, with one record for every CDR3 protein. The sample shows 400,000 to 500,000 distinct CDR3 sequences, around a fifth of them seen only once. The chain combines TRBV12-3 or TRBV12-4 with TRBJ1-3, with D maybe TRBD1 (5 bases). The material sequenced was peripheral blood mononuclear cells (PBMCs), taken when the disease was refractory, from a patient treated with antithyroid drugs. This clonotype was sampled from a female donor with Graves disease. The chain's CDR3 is CASSSGRGAGNTIYF. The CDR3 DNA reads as TGTGCCAGCAGCTCTGGGCGGGGGGCTGGAAACACCATATATTTT.